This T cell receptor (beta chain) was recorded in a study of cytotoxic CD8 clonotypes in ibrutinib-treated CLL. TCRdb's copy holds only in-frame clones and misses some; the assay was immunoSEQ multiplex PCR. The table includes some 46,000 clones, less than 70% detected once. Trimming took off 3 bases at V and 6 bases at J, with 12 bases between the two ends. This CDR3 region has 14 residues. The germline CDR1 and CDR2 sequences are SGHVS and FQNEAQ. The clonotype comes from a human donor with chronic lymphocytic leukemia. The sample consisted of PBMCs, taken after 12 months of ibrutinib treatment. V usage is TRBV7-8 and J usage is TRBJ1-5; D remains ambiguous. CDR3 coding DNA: TGTGCCAGCAGCTTCGCGGGGAAGCGTCAGCCCCAGCATTTT. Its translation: CASSFAGKRQPQHF.